This passage covers 27 T cell receptor beta chains from one sample sequenced in a study of OX40 agonist ivuxolimab in advanced cancers. The repertoire was sequenced with immunoSEQ multiplex PCR; TCRdb's copy has only in-frame clones and lacks some. The top ten clones hold around 26% of a sample with roughly 60,000 clones, roughly 84% of them seen once. The input for sequencing was CD4+ or CD8+ T cells sorted from blood, taken in a trial of the OX40 agonist ivuxolimab. The receptors come from an adult with an advanced solid tumor such as melanoma, head and neck, liver or kidney cancer.

The chain uses TRBV7-9 and TRBJ1-5, with D unresolved. Germline values: CDR1 SEHNR, CDR2 FQNEAQ (reference sequence). The CDR3 loop spans 13 amino acids. The V gene lost 4 bases and the J gene lost 6 bases, with 10 bases spanning the gap. CDR3 DNA: TGTGCCAGCAGCTCCCTGGACCTTCAGCCCCAGCATTTT. Its translation: CASSSLDLQPQHF.

The chain links TRBV7-2 to TRBJ2-3; 12 bases align to TRBD2. The germline gives CDR1 SGHTA, CDR2 FQGNSA. CDR3 length: 16 residues. V gave up 6 bases and J gave up 3 bases; unmatched junction bases: 7. CDR3: CASRPSSGGGTDTQYF. In DNA, the CDR3 is TGTGCCAGCAGACCGTCTAGCGGGGGGGGAACAGATACGCAGTATTTT.

This clone was observed a few times. The V and J genes are TRBV2 and TRBJ1-2; tentative D call: TRBD1 (5 bases). From germline, CDR1 is SNHLY and CDR2 FYNNEI. This CDR3 region has 14 residues. The V and J ends lost 7 bases and 0 bases respectively, with 12 bases between them. The CDR3 loop is CASTSRGSNYGYTF. CDR3 nucleotide sequence: TGTGCCAGCACTAGTCGGGGGTCTAACTATGGCTACACCTTC.

This chain links TRBV7-8 with TRBJ1-4; no clear D gene. V shed 5 bases and J shed 3 bases, with 13 bases lying between them. This CDR3 is built from 15 residues. Germline V gene lookup returns CDR1 SGHVS and CDR2 FQNEAQ. CDR3 DNA sequence: TGTGCCAGCAGCCCTCGTAGTTGGGCTAATGAAAAACTGTTTTTT. This translates into CASSPRSWANEKLFF.

This clone was found once. This sequence joins TRBV2 and TRBJ2-3; D possibly corresponds to TRBD2 (5 bases). Germline V gene lookup returns CDR1 SNHLY and CDR2 FYNNEI. Trimming removed 8 bases from V and 2 bases from J, with 14 bases in between. The CDR3 is 14 amino acids. The CDR3 DNA sequence: TGTGCCAGCCGGGAAAGGGCCTTCACAGATACGCAGTATTTT. As protein: CASRERAFTDTQYF.

The chain employs TRBV7-6 and TRBJ2-3; 9 bases fit TRBD2. There are 16 residues in the CDR3. V dropped 2 bases and J dropped 3; count of bases not matched to a gene: 6. Per germline, CDR1 SGHVS and CDR2 FNYEAQ. The DNA for the CDR3 is TGTGCCAGCAGCTTACCCCTAGCGGGGAGGACAGATACGCAGTATTTT. Translation gives CASSLPLAGRTDTQYF.

The chain is built from TRBV19 and TRBJ1-2, with 7 bases lining up with TRBD1. Germline V gene sequence: CDR1 LNHDA, CDR2 SQIVND (reference sequence). The ends lost 7 bases at V and 7 bases at J; junction bases unmatched: 9. The CDR3 length is 13 residues. The CDR3 DNA reads TGTGCCAGTAACTACAGGGGATACGGTGGCTACACCTTC. Protein: CASNYRGYGGYTF.

The CDR3 loop reads CASSLWGQSGDTQYF. The CDR3 DNA sequence: TGTGCCAGCAGCTTATGGGGACAGTCGGGAGATACGCAGTATTTT. The V call is TRBV7-2, the J call TRBJ2-3; TRBD1 agrees at 7 bases. The germline CDR1 and CDR2 sequences are SGHTA and FQGNSA. CDR3 size: 15 residues. Trimming removed 2 bases from V and 5 bases from J; junction bases left unmatched: 7.

V usage is TRBV25-1 and J usage is TRBJ1-1, with 8 bases aligning to TRBD1. The CDR3 extends over 13 amino acids. The J segment lost 7 bases and the V segment lost 6 bases, leaving 7 bases of the junction unmatched. CDR1 and CDR2 from the germline V gene are MGHDK and SYGVNS. In DNA form, the CDR3 reads TGTGCCAGCAGGGACAGGGTTCACGGTGAAGCTTTCTTT. The encoded protein is CASRDRVHGEAFF.

The chain joins TRBV29-1 to TRBJ2-5; tentatively, D is TRBD2 (6 bases). Looked up from germline, CDR1 is SQVTM and CDR2 is ANQGSEA. This CDR3 region has 11 residues. With 6 bases removed from V and 2 bases from J, the gap between germline ends came to 7 bases. In DNA form, the CDR3 reads TGCAGCGTCGCGGGACAAGAGACCCAGTACTTC. Translation: CSVAGQETQYF.

This chain uses TRBV7-9 with TRBJ2-1, with 8 positions matching TRBD2. In germline, CDR1 is SEHNR, CDR2 FQNEAQ (reference sequence). The ends lost 5 bases at V and 5 bases at J; junction bases unmatched: 17. The CDR3 is made up of 18 amino acids. Here the CDR3 reads CASSQPPSGGAGHNEQFF. The CDR3 DNA reads TGTGCCAGCAGCCAGCCGCCGTCCGGGGGGGCCGGCCACAATGAGCAGTTCTTC. Combining the CDR3 with reference TRBV7-9 and TRBJ2-1 gives the whole variable domain DTGVSQNPRHKITKRGQNVTFRCDPISEHNRLYWYRQTLGQGPEFLTYFQNEAQLEKSRLLSDRFSAERPKGSFSTLEIQRTEQGDSAMYLCASSQPPSGGAGHNEQFFGPGTRLTVL.

This chain connects TRBV5-1 to TRBJ2-4; 8 positions agree with TRBD1. Per germline, CDR1 SGHRS and CDR2 YFSETQ. This CDR3 is built from 14 residues. After removal of 2 bases from V and 6 bases from J, the junction contained 4 bases not matched to a gene. CDR3 residues: CASSFGQGTNIQYF. The CDR3 bases are TGCGCCAGCAGCTTCGGACAGGGAACAAACATTCAGTACTTC.

In its sample, this clone was seen once. The V gene is TRBV9, the J gene TRBJ1-1; 7 bases align to TRBD1. Germline trimming cut 3 bases from V and 0 bases from J; bases unmatched to any gene: 11. This CDR3 spans 17 amino acids. In germline, CDR1 is SGDLS, CDR2 YYNGEE. For the CDR3, the DNA is TGTGCCAGCAGCGCCCTTTTCTCGACAGGGATGAACACTGAAGCTTTCTTT. Translation: CASSALFSTGMNTEAFF.

The chain joins TRBV29-1 to TRBJ2-7, with D perhaps TRBD1 or TRBD2 (5 bases each). Germline-derived CDR1 and CDR2 are SQVTM and ANQGSEA. V was pared by 4 bases and J by 6 bases, with 19 bases between. The CDR3 is 14 residues long. CDR3 in amino acids: CSVGVRDGAAEQYF. DNA for the CDR3: TGCAGCGTTGGGGTTCGGGACGGCGCCGCCGAGCAGTACTTC.

The rearrangement joins TRBV7-9 to TRBJ2-3, with 7 bases matching TRBD1. The CDR3 covers 15 residues. V lost 3 bases, J lost 2 bases, and 5 bases stayed unmatched. Germline V gene sequence: CDR1 SEHNR, CDR2 FQNEAQ (reference sequence). For the CDR3, the DNA is TGTGCCAGCAGCTTCCCGACAGGGATCACAGATACGCAGTATTTT. Its protein product is CASSFPTGITDTQYF.

The rearrangement links TRBV18 to TRBJ1-2; a weak D match, TRBD1 (6 bases). The ends were cut back, 6 bases at V and 2 bases at J, with 13 bases in the middle. CDR1 is KGHSH, CDR2 LQKENI, per germline. The CDR3 is made up of 14 amino acids. The CDR3 reads CASSPGEGNYGYTF. The CDR3 DNA is TGTGCCAGCTCCCCAGGGGAAGGGAACTATGGCTACACCTTC.

This chain links TRBV10-3 with TRBJ2-5; D might be TRBD2 (5 bases). The CDR3 is 13 amino acids. V shed 5 bases and J shed 5 bases, with 12 bases lying between them. CDR1 is ENHRY, CDR2 SYGVKD, per germline. The CDR3 is CAISTRMEETQYF. The CDR3 coding sequence is TGTGCCATCAGTACTAGAATGGAGGAGACCCAGTACTTC.

This clone was seen more than once but under ten times. The chain's CDR3 is CASSLEPTSVNNEQFF. CDR3 in DNA: TGTGCCAGCAGCTTGGAGCCGACTAGCGTCAACAATGAGCAGTTCTTC. The chain carries TRBV5-4 and TRBJ2-1; 8 nucleotides agree with TRBD2. Germline lookup yields CDR1 SGHNT and CDR2 YYREEE (reference sequence). V gave up 0 bases and J gave up 5 bases; unmatched junction bases: 7. The CDR3 contains 16 residues.

The chain couples TRBV5-1 to TRBJ2-3, with D possibly TRBD1 on 6 matching bases. Trimming removed 1 base from V and 2 bases from J, with 11 bases in between. Germline CDR1 reads SGHRS; CDR2 reads YFSETQ. The length of the CDR3 is 15 residues. As DNA, the CDR3 is TGCGCCAGCAGCTTGTGGCAGGGGTTCACAGATACGCAGTATTTT. It is translated as CASSLWQGFTDTQYF.

By share of the sample, this clone is medium-sized. The rearrangement joins TRBV19 to TRBJ2-7, with D possibly TRBD2 on 6 matching bases. With 7 bases removed from V and 4 bases from J, the gap between germline ends came to 20 bases. Germline loops: CDR1 LNHDA, CDR2 SQIVND (reference sequence). CDR3 length equals 15 residues. The CDR3 loop is CASTAGMGGYYEQYF. CDR3 coding DNA: TGTGCCAGTACGGCCGGGATGGGAGGTTATTACGAGCAGTACTTC. Supplemented by reference TRBV19 and TRBJ2-7, the full variable domain reads DGGITQSPKYLFRKEGQNVTLSCEQNLNHDAMYWYRQDPGQGLRLIYYSQIVNDFQKGDIAEGYSVSREKKESFPLTVTSAQKNPTAFYLCASTAGMGGYYEQYFGPGTRLTVT.

CDR3 nucleotide sequence: TGTGCCAGCGGTATGGAGGTGCCAGGGTCCTATGGCTACACCTTC. Translation: CASGMEVPGSYGYTF. The chain carries TRBV19 and TRBJ1-2; D possibly corresponds to TRBD1 (5 bases). Trimming took off 9 bases at V and 4 bases at J, with 21 bases between the two ends. CDR1 and CDR2 (germline): LNHDA, SQIVND (reference sequence). The CDR3 has 15 residues.

V and J are TRBV15 and TRBJ1-1; 9 bases map to TRBD1. CDR3 size: 15 residues. V was clipped by 2 bases and J by 11 bases; unmatched bases: 12. Germline CDR1 reads LNHNV; CDR2 reads YYDKDF (reference sequence). The CDR3 DNA reads TGTGCCACCAGCAGACCCACAGGGGGCGTTTATGTGGCTTTCTTT. It yields the protein CATSRPTGGVYVAFF. The variable domain in full, completed from reference TRBV15 and TRBJ1-1, reads DAMVIQNPRYQVTQFGKPVTLSCSQTLNHNVMYWYQQKSSQAPKLLFHYYDKDFNNEADTPDNFQSRRPNTSFCFLDIRSPGLGDTAMYLCATSRPTGGVYVAFFGQGTRLTVV.

The CDR3 protein is CASRSDDSYEQYF. CDR3 nucleotide sequence: TGTGCCAGCCGCTCCGATGACTCCTACGAGCAGTACTTC. The chain recombines TRBV6-5 with TRBJ2-7; the D is unclear. The CDR3 runs to 13 residues. The V and J ends lost 8 bases and 0 bases respectively, with 11 bases between them. CDR1 is MNHEY, CDR2 SVGAGI, per germline.

This sequence joins TRBV5-1 and TRBJ1-1; unclear D gene. From germline, CDR1 is SGHRS and CDR2 YFSETQ. The CDR3 runs to 13 residues. V gave up 2 bases and J gave up 0 bases, with 5 bases separating them. The CDR3 DNA sequence: TGCGCCAGCAGCTTCGGGATGAACACTGAAGCTTTCTTT. This codes for CASSFGMNTEAFF. Full variable domain (remainder filled in from reference TRBV5-1 and TRBJ1-1): KAGVTQTPRYLIKTRGQQVTLSCSPISGHRSVSWYQQTPGQGLQFLFEYFSETQRNKGNFPGRFSGRQFSNSRSEMNVSTLELGDSALYLCASSFGMNTEAFFGQGTRLTVV.

The V and J genes are TRBV27 and TRBJ2-3; D might be TRBD1 or TRBD2, each matching 5 bases. Trimming took 6 bases from V and 0 from J, leaving 10 bases between them. This CDR3 is built from 14 residues. Germline V gene data show CDR1 as MNHEY and CDR2 as SMNVEV (reference sequence). CDR3 in amino acids: CASRTGQSTDTQYF. The DNA for the CDR3 is TGTGCCAGCAGAACGGGGCAGAGCACAGATACGCAGTATTTT.

The chain uses TRBV2 and TRBJ2-7; 8 bases align to TRBD1. V gave up 3 bases and J gave up 3 bases; unmatched junction bases: 4. Looked up from germline, CDR1 is SNHLY and CDR2 is FYNNEI. The CDR3 runs to 14 residues. The CDR3 DNA reads TGTGCCAGCAGTGATCAAGGACAGGGCTACGAGCAGTACTTC. Amino acid sequence: CASSDQGQGYEQYF.

The chain uses TRBV4-1 and TRBJ2-1; 7 bases map to TRBD2. V dropped 4 bases and J dropped 4; count of bases not matched to a gene: 10. The CDR3 sequence is 16 residues long. From germline, CDR1 is MGHRA and CDR2 YSYEKL. The CDR3 nucleotides are TGCGCCAGCAGCCTGACGGGCGGCGGGAGATACAATGAGCAGTTCTTC. It yields the protein CASSLTGGGRYNEQFF.